This T cell receptor beta chain came from a study of response to subunit inactivated influenza vaccine. One entry per CDR3 protein results from TCRdb running MiXCR on the RT-PCR reads. The sample has a few hundred thousand distinct CDR3 sequences; about 11% are singletons. The CDR3 is made up of 17 amino acids. Trimming shortened V by 7 bases and J by 1 base, and 25 bases separated the two germline ends. The V gene's germline CDR1 is SQVTM and CDR2 ANQGSEA. The same data also went into a second study, on T cells expressing NK-cell markers. That work states: As the method of synthesis, 5'RACE template switching with UMIs yielded TCR beta cDNA. Out of eight donors sequenced, seven tested HCMV-seropositive and the remaining one seronegative. Among CD8+ T cells from 5 to 7 donors, dominant NKG2C+ clonotypes accounted for 1.0-7.0%. In several donors, these clonotypes also led the CD3+CD56-NKG2C+ fraction.

The sequences come from PBMCs from blood, collected on the day of vaccination. The chain recombines TRBV29-1 with TRBJ1-1; D perhaps matches TRBD1 (5 bases). This sequence originates from a man aged 45-65 years who received an inactivated influenza vaccine. The CDR3 reads CSARRGGYGSGNTEAFF. In DNA form, the CDR3 reads TGCAGCGCAAGACGCGGGGGATACGGGTCCGGGAACACTGAAGCTTTCTTT.